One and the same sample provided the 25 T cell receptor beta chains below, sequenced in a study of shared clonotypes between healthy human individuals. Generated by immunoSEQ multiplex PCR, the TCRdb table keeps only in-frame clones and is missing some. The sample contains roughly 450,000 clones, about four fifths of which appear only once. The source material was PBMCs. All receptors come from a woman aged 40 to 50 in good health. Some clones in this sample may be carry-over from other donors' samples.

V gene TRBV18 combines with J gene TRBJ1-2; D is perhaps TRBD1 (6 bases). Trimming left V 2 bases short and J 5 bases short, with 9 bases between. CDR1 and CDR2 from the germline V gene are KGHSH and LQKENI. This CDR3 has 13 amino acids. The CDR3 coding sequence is TGTGCCAGCTCACCAACAGGGATGTATGGCTACACCTTC. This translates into CASSPTGMYGYTF.

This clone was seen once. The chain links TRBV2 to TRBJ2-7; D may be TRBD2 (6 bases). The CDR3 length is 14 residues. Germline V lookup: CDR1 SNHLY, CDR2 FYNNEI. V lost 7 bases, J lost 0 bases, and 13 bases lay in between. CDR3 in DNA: TGTGCCAGCAAAGGCGGGACGGTCTCCTACGAGCAGTACTTC. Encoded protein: CASKGGTVSYEQYF.

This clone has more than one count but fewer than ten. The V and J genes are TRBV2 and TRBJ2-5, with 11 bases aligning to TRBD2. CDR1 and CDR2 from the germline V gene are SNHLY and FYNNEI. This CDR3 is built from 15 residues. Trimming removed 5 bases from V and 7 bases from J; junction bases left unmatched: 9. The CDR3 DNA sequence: TGTGCCAGCAGTATACTAGCGGGAGCCCCGGGGACCCAGTACTTC. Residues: CASSILAGAPGTQYF.

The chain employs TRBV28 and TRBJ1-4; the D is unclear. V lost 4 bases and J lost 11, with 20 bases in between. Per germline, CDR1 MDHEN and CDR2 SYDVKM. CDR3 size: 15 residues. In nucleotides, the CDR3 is TGTGCCAGCAGTTCCAATCACAGTCTCCTGAATAAACTGTTTTTT. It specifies CASSSNHSLLNKLFF.

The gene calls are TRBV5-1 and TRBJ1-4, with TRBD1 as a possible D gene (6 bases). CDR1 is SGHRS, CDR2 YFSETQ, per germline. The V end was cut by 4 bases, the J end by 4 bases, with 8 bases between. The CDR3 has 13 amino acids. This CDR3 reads CASSARGNEKLFF. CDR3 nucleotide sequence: TGCGCCAGCAGCGCCAGGGGTAATGAAAAACTGTTTTTT.

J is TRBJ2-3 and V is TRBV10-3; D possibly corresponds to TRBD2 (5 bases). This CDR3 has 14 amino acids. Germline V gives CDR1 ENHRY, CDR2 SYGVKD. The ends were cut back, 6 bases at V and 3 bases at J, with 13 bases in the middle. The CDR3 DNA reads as TGTGCCATCAGAAGGGCACGGGAAACAGATACGCAGTATTTT. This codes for CAIRRARETDTQYF.

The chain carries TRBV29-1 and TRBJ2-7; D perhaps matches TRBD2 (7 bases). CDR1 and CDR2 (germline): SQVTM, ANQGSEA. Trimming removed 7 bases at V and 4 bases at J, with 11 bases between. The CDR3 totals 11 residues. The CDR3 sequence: CSARGAYEQYF. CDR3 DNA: TGCAGCGCCCGGGGGGCTTACGAGCAGTACTTC.

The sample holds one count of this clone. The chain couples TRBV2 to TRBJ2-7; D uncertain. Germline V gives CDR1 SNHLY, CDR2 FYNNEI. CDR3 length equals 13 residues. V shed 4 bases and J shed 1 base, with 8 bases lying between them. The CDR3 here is CASSVPISYEQYF. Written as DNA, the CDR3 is TGTGCCAGCAGTGTTCCGATTTCCTACGAGCAGTACTTC.

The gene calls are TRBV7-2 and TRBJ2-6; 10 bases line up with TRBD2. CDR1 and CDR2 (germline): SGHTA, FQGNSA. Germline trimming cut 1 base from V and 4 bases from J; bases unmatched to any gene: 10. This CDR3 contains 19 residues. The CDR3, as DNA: TGTGCCAGCAGCTTAGTATTAGCGGGAGGAGTCGCCGGGGCCAACGTCCTGACTTTC. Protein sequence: CASSLVLAGGVAGANVLTF.

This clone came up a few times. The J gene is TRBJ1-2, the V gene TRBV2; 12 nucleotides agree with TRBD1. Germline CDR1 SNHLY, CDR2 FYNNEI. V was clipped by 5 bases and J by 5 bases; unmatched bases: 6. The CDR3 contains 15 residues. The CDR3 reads CASSWDRGPRYGYTF. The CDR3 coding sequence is TGTGCCAGCAGTTGGGACAGGGGGCCGCGGTATGGCTACACCTTC.

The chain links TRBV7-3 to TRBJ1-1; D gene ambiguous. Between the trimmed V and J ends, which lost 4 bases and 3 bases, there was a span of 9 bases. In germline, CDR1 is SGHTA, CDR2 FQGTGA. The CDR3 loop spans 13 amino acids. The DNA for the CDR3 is TGTGCCAGCAGCTCAAAGTGGGACACTGAAGCTTTCTTT. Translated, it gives CASSSKWDTEAFF.

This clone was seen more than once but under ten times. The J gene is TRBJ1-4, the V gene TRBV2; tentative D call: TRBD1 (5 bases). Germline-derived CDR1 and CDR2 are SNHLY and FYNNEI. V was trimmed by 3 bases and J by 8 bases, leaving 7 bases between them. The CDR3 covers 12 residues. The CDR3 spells CASSEGVEKLFF. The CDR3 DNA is TGTGCCAGCAGTGAGGGGGTGGAAAAACTGTTTTTT.

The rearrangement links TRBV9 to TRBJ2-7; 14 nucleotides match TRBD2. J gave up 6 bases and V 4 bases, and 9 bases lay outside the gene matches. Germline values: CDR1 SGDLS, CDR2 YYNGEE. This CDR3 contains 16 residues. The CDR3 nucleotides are TGTGCCAGCAGCCCAGACCCGGGACTAGCGGGAGTCGAGCAGTACTTC. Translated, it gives CASSPDPGLAGVEQYF.

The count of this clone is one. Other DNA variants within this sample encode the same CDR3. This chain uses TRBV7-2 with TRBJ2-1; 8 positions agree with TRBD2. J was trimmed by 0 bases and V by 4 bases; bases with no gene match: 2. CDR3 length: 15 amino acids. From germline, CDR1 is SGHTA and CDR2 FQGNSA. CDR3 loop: CASSSGTSSYNEQFF. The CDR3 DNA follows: TGTGCCAGCAGCTCAGGGACTAGCTCCTACAATGAGCAGTTCTTC.

The CDR3 DNA follows: TGCGCCAGCAGCTCCACCGGGACAGGGGAAGAGACCCAGTACTTC. Translated, it gives CASSSTGTGEETQYF. This chain connects TRBV5-1 to TRBJ2-5, with 10 bases aligning to TRBD1. CDR1 is SGHRS and CDR2 is YFSETQ in the germline V gene. J gave up 3 bases and V 3 bases, and 5 bases lay outside the gene matches. The length of the CDR3 is 15 residues.

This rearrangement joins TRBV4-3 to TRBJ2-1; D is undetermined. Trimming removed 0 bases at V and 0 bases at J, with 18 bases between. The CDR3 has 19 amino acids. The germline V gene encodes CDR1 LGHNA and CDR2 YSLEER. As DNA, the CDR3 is TGCGCCAGCAGCCAAGAGGTTTTAAGGTTCCCCAGCTCCTACAATGAGCAGTTCTTC. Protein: CASSQEVLRFPSSYNEQFF.

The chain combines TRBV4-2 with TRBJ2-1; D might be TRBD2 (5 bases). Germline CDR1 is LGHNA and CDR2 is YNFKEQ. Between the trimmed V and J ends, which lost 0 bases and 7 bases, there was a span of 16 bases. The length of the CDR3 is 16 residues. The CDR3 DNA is TGTGCCAGCAGCCAAGATCTACTCGCCCCGGGGAATGAGCAGTTCTTC. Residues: CASSQDLLAPGNEQFF.

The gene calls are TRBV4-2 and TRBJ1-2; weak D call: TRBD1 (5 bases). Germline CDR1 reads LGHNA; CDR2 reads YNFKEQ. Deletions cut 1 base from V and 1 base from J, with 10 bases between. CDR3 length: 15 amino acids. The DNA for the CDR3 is TGTGCCAGCAGCCAAGGCGGGCAGGGTAACTATGGCTACACCTTC. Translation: CASSQGGQGNYGYTF.

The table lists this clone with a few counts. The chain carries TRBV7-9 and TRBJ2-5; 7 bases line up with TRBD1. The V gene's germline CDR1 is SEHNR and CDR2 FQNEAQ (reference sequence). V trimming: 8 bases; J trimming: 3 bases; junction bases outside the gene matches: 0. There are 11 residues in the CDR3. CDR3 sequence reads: CASQGEETQYF. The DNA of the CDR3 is TGTGCCAGCCAGGGGGAAGAGACCCAGTACTTC.

The CDR3 reads CASSPPGQKTDTQYF. The CDR3 nucleotides read TGTGCCAGCTCACCGCCGGGACAGAAAACAGATACGCAGTATTTT. This chain joins TRBV18 and TRBJ2-3; TRBD1 matches 7 bases. V gave up 3 bases and J gave up 3 bases; unmatched junction bases: 6. Germline V gives CDR1 KGHSH, CDR2 LQKENI. The CDR3 has 15 residues. Full variable domain (rest looked up from reference TRBV18 and TRBJ2-3): NAGVMQNPRHLVRRRGQEARLRCSPMKGHSHVYWYRQLPEEGLKFMVYLQKENIIDESGMPKERFSAEFPKEGPSILRIQQVVRGDSAAYFCASSPPGQKTDTQYFGPGTRLTVL.

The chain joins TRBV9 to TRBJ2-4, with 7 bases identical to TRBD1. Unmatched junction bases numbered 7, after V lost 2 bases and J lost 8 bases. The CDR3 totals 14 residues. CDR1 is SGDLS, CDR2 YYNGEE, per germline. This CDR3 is CASSVDRASDIQYF. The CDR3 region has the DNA TGTGCCAGCAGCGTCGACAGGGCCTCGGACATTCAGTACTTC.

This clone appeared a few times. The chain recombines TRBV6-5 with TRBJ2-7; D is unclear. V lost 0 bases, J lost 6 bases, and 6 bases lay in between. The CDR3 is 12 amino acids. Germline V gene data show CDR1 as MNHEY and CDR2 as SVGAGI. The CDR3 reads CASSYSRCEQYF. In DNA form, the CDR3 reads TGTGCCAGCAGTTACTCGCGGTGCGAGCAGTACTTC.

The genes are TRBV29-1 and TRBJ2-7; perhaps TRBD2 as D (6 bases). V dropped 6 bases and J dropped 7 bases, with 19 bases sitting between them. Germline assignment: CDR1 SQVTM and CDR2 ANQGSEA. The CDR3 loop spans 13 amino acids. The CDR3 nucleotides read TGCAGCGTGAGTCCGGGACTTTCTGGAGAGCAGTACTTC. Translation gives CSVSPGLSGEQYF.

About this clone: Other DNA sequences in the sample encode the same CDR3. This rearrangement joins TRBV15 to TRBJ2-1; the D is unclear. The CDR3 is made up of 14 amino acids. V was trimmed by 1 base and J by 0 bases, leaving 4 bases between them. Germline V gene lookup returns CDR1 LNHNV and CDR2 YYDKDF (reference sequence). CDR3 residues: CATSRGLSYNEQFF. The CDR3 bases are TGTGCCACCAGCAGAGGGCTCTCCTACAATGAGCAGTTCTTC.

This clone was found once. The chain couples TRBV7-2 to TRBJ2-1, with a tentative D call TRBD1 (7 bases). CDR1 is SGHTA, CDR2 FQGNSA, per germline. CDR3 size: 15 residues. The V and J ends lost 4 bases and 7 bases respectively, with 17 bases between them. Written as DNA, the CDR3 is TGTGCCAGCAGCTCCTGGCAGGGGGGTATGAATGAGCAGTTCTTC. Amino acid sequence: CASSSWQGGMNEQFF.